The source of this TCR beta chain is a study of regulatory T cells in long-lasting Graves disease. According to the study, TCR beta libraries were built with iRepertoire HTBI primers and CDR3-region Arm-PCR. A single record per CDR3 protein comes from TCRdb applying MiXCR to the multiplex PCR reads. The sample lists 400,000 to 550,000 distinct CDR3 sequences, approximately 16% occurring once. Specified time point: newly diagnosed GD, antithyroid drugs for less than 3 months. The TCR library was prepared using RNA isolated from PBMCs. The peripheral blood volume drawn was 7 to 10 milliliters, and it was collected into EDTA tubes. This clonotype was recorded at least ten times. The length of the CDR3 is 13 residues. Between the trimmed V and J ends, which lost 5 bases and 5 bases, there was a span of 10 bases. CDR1 and CDR2 (germline): SGHTA, FQGTGA. This sample also appeared in a second study, on T cells in Graves' hyperthyroidism and ophthalmopathy.

The chain couples TRBV7-3 to TRBJ1-5; no firm D call. The source material was peripheral blood mononuclear cells (PBMCs), sampled at new diagnosis, from a patient treated with antithyroid drugs. The sequence came from a woman under 30 with Graves disease. The CDR3 coding sequence is TGTGCCAGCAGCCTCCTACCTGATCAGCCCCAGCATTTT. Protein sequence: CASSLLPDQPQHF.